What follows are 26 T cell receptor beta chains derived from one specimen sequenced in a study of blood T cell repertoires in COVID-19. Assay used: immunoSEQ multiplex PCR; TCRdb lists only in-frame clones, some missing. The sample consists of 350,000 to 500,000 clones, nearly 90% of them appearing once. Sequenced: PBMCs or T cells enriched from blood (not recorded which). The source of these receptors is a woman aged 18-29 years who had been exposed to COVID-19.

This clone appeared a single time. This sample includes further DNA sequences coding for the same CDR3. The rearrangement links TRBV28 to TRBJ1-5; no clear D. Trimming left V 6 bases short and J 5 bases short, with 5 bases between. Germline V lookup: CDR1 MDHEN, CDR2 SYDVKM. The CDR3 covers 11 residues. CDR3 in DNA: TGTGCCAGCAGCCTAGATCAGCCCCAGCATTTT. This codes for CASSLDQPQHF.

The chain joins TRBV6-5 to TRBJ2-7; TRBD1 might be the D (5 bases). This CDR3 is 15 amino acids long. Germline V gene lookup returns CDR1 MNHEY and CDR2 SVGAGI. Deletions cut 2 bases from V and 2 bases from J, with 13 bases between. The CDR3 sequence: CASSYRVAGPYEQYF. The CDR3 nucleotides read TGTGCCAGCAGTTACAGGGTAGCAGGGCCCTACGAGCAGTACTTC.

J is TRBJ1-1 and V is TRBV7-9; maybe TRBD1 (5 bases). The CDR3 has 12 amino acids. Germline V CDR1 and CDR2: SEHNR, FQNEAQ (reference sequence). Trimming took off 1 base at V and 7 bases at J, with 7 bases between the two ends. The DNA of the CDR3 is TGTGCCAGCAGCTTAGGACAGCATGAAGCTTTCTTT. Amino acid sequence: CASSLGQHEAFF.

This clone was seen more than once but under ten times. V is TRBV5-4 and J is TRBJ1-1; weak D call: TRBD1 (6 bases). CDR3 size: 13 residues. Per germline, CDR1 SGHNT and CDR2 YYREEE (reference sequence). V was trimmed by 1 base and J by 5 bases, leaving 9 bases between them. DNA for the CDR3: TGTGCCAGCAGCTTGCTACAGGGTACTGAAGCTTTCTTT. As protein: CASSLLQGTEAFF.

The count of this clone is one. The chain has TRBV4-1 and TRBJ1-2; TRBD1 agrees at 8 bases. J lost 5 bases, V lost 2 bases, and 7 bases had no gene match. CDR1 and CDR2 (germline): MGHRA, YSYEKL. The CDR3 is made up of 15 amino acids. The CDR3 nucleotides are TGCGCCAGCAGCCAACCTACAGGGGGAAAGTATGGCTACACCTTC. Encoded protein: CASSQPTGGKYGYTF.

The CDR3 protein is CASSLFAGGNEQFF. CDR3 DNA: TGTGCCAGCAGTTTATTCGCAGGGGGCAATGAGCAGTTCTTC. The gene calls are TRBV28 and TRBJ2-1; TRBD1 aligns across 7 bases. The CDR3 has 14 amino acids. After removal of 1 base from V and 6 bases from J, the junction contained 3 bases not matched to a gene. CDR1 and CDR2 (germline): MDHEN, SYDVKM.

V usage is TRBV4-2 and J usage is TRBJ1-1, with 12 bases fitting TRBD1. The ends lost 3 bases at V and 4 bases at J; junction bases unmatched: 6. Germline V CDR1 and CDR2: LGHNA, YNFKEQ. This CDR3 contains 16 residues. The CDR3 DNA reads TGTGCCAGCAGCCAGGAAGGGACAGGGGGCTTCACTGAAGCTTTCTTT. Protein product: CASSQEGTGGFTEAFF.

The chain employs TRBV7-2 and TRBJ1-4; 9 bases are shared with TRBD1. The ends lost 5 bases at V and 10 bases at J; junction bases unmatched: 11. The CDR3 is 15 amino acids. Germline loops: CDR1 SGHTA, CDR2 FQGNSA. DNA for the CDR3: TGTGCCAGCAGCGCGCCGGGACAGGGTATAGGAAAACTGTTTTTT. This sequence encodes CASSAPGQGIGKLFF.

The chain combines TRBV2 with TRBJ2-3; perhaps TRBD2 as D (6 bases). V was shortened by 4 bases and J by 1 base, with 12 bases between the two germline ends. The germline V gene has CDR1 SNHLY and CDR2 FYNNEI. The CDR3 length is 15 residues. CDR3 DNA sequence: TGTGCCAGCAGTGGTTGGGGCGGGGGCACAGATACGCAGTATTTT. It specifies CASSGWGGGTDTQYF.

The chain is built from TRBV4-3 and TRBJ2-2, with 8 positions matching TRBD1. Germline CDR1 and CDR2: LGHNA and YSLEER. Losses at the gene ends were 0 bases for V and 8 bases for J; bases not matched to a gene: 11. The CDR3 runs 17 residues. The CDR3 loop is CASSQDYRTGFTGELFF. The DNA of the CDR3 is TGCGCCAGCAGCCAAGACTACCGGACAGGGTTTACGGGGGAGCTGTTTTTT.

V is TRBV2 and J is TRBJ2-1, with 10 bases lining up with TRBD2. Unmatched junction bases numbered 15, after V lost 11 bases and J lost 2 bases. This CDR3 has 17 amino acids. Looked up from germline, CDR1 is SNHLY and CDR2 is FYNNEI. The CDR3 here is CASPASGGSYPYNEQFF. CDR3 in DNA: TGTGCCTCCCCCGCTAGCGGGGGATCGTACCCCTACAATGAGCAGTTCTTC.

This rearrangement joins TRBV5-4 to TRBJ1-2, with 9 bases that match TRBD1. Germline V lookup: CDR1 SGHNT, CDR2 YYREEE (reference sequence). The CDR3 sequence is 12 residues long. With 2 bases clipped from V and 12 bases from J, the junction kept 5 bases outside the gene matches. The CDR3 region is CASSFGTGLDTF. The CDR3 DNA follows: TGTGCCAGCAGCTTCGGGACAGGGCTAGACACCTTC.

The V call is TRBV21-1, the J call TRBJ2-3; TRBD2, the table's D call, was not compared with the DNA. TRBV21-1 is tagged as a pseudogene. The CDR3 contains 16 residues. CDR3 protein: CASSPGLAENTDTQYF. As DNA, the CDR3 is TGTGCCAGCAGCCCTGGACTAGCGGAAAACACAGATACGCAGTATTTT.

The chain is built from TRBV18 and TRBJ2-1; D call uncertain. Per the germline V gene, CDR1 is KGHSH and CDR2 is LQKENI. V gave up 4 bases and J gave up 10 bases, with 11 bases separating them. The CDR3 is 12 amino acids. The CDR3 DNA reads as TGTGCCAGCTCACTAGACATCTTCGAGCAGTTCTTC. Its translation: CASSLDIFEQFF.

V usage is TRBV4-3 and J usage is TRBJ2-7; 7 nucleotides match TRBD2. Germline loops: CDR1 LGHNA, CDR2 YSLEER. V lost 1 base, J lost 4 bases, and 7 bases stayed unmatched. The CDR3 extends over 15 amino acids. Here the CDR3 DNA reads TGCGCCAGCAGCCAAGGGGAGGGACGGGAGTACGAGCAGTACTTC. This translates into CASSQGEGREYEQYF.

This clone appeared a single time. The chain uses TRBV30 and TRBJ1-6; 7 positions agree with TRBD1. The germline CDR1 and CDR2 sequences are GTSNPN and SVGIG (reference sequence). The CDR3 runs to 15 residues. With 3 bases clipped from V and 6 bases from J, the junction kept 8 bases outside the gene matches. The CDR3 here is CAWRGRQGSNSPLHF. CDR3 in DNA: TGTGCCTGGAGGGGACGACAGGGAAGTAATTCACCCCTCCACTTT.

This clone was seen only once. The chain combines TRBV6-6 with TRBJ1-5; D is perhaps TRBD1 (6 bases). This CDR3 has 16 amino acids. Looked up from germline, CDR1 is MNHNY and CDR2 is SVGAGI (reference sequence). Trimming took off 6 bases at V and 0 bases at J, with 15 bases between the two ends. CDR3 in DNA: TGTGCCAGCAGAGGAAGGACAGTCGATAGCAATCAGCCCCAGCATTTT. It codes for CASRGRTVDSNQPQHF.

The J gene is TRBJ1-2, the V gene TRBV20-1, with D possibly matching TRBD1 (5 bases). CDR1 DFQATT and CDR2 SNEGSKA come from the germline V gene (reference sequence). CDR3 length: 14 amino acids. Trimming took 5 bases from V and 5 from J, leaving 18 bases between them. This chain's CDR3 is CSAGGTGVSYGYTF. The CDR3 region has the DNA TGCAGTGCTGGTGGGACGGGAGTTAGTTATGGCTACACCTTC.

This clone was counted once. This rearrangement joins TRBV19 to TRBJ2-2; D perhaps matches TRBD1 (5 bases). Germline assignment: CDR1 LNHDA and CDR2 SQIVND (reference sequence). The CDR3 sequence is 14 residues long. V lost 6 bases to trimming and J lost 1 base, with 9 bases between them. The CDR3 DNA sequence: TGTGCCAGTAGCACAGGTGGGAACACCGGGGAGCTGTTTTTT. Its translation: CASSTGGNTGELFF. The full variable domain, its missing parts supplied by reference TRBV19 and TRBJ2-2, is DGGITQSPKYLFRKEGQNVTLSCEQNLNHDAMYWYRQDPGQGLRLIYYSQIVNDFQKGDIAEGYSVSREKKESFPLTVTSAQKNPTAFYLCASSTGGNTGELFFGEGSRLTVL.

The chain joins TRBV10-3 to TRBJ1-2, with 7 positions matching TRBD1. V shed 0 bases and J 5 bases; nucleotides not matched to a gene: 6. In germline, CDR1 is ENHRY, CDR2 SYGVKD. The CDR3 is made up of 15 amino acids. CDR3 amino acids: CAISESDRIGYGYTF. The CDR3 bases are TGTGCCATCAGTGAGTCGGACAGGATTGGGTATGGCTACACCTTC.

This clone appeared once. The rearrangement links TRBV6-6 to TRBJ1-5; 8 bases match TRBD1. V was clipped by 6 bases and J by 7 bases; unmatched bases: 8. The CDR3 sequence is 14 residues long. The germline gives CDR1 MNHNY, CDR2 SVGAGI (reference sequence). The CDR3 here is CASSPTGDKQPQHF. The CDR3 DNA sequence: TGTGCCAGCAGCCCGACAGGGGATAAGCAGCCCCAGCATTTT.

The count of this clone is one. The J gene is TRBJ2-1, the V gene TRBV7-9; 7 positions match TRBD1. The CDR3 extends over 14 amino acids. The V gene's germline CDR1 is SEHNR and CDR2 FQNEAQ (reference sequence). J gave up 6 bases and V 7 bases, and 9 bases lay outside the gene matches. The CDR3 here is CASILTGSSNEQFF. CDR3 DNA sequence: TGTGCCAGCATCCTGACAGGGTCGAGCAATGAGCAGTTCTTC.

The chain links TRBV27 to TRBJ2-7, with TRBD2 matching over 13 bases. This CDR3 is 17 amino acids long. Germline CDR1 reads MNHEY; CDR2 reads SMNVEV (reference sequence). J lost 6 bases, V lost 3 bases, and 11 bases had no gene match. CDR3 loop: CASSFRTSGRGWGEQYF. The CDR3 DNA follows: TGTGCCAGCAGTTTCCGGACTAGCGGGAGAGGTTGGGGCGAGCAGTACTTC.

V gene TRBV4-1 combines with J gene TRBJ2-7; tentatively, D is TRBD1 (6 bases). The CDR3 covers 15 residues. Trimming took 1 base from V and 3 from J, leaving 13 bases between them. Germline CDR1 is MGHRA and CDR2 is YSYEKL. The CDR3 reads CASSQGGDNIYEQYF. CDR3 coding DNA: TGCGCCAGCAGCCAAGGAGGGGACAACATCTACGAGCAGTACTTC.

This sequence joins TRBV27 and TRBJ1-2; TRBD1 agrees at 8 bases. From germline, CDR1 is MNHEY and CDR2 SMNVEV (reference sequence). CDR3 length: 17 amino acids. V trimming: 6 bases; J trimming: 4 bases; junction bases outside the gene matches: 16. The CDR3 is CASRREFGQGGIYGYTF. CDR3 bases: TGTGCCAGCAGAAGGGAGTTTGGACAGGGAGGGATCTATGGCTACACCTTC.

V and J are TRBV3-1 (or the pseudogene TRBV3-2) and TRBJ2-7; no reliable D call. The V end was cut by 2 bases, the J end by 3 bases, with 2 bases between. This CDR3 is 11 amino acids long. In germline, CDR1 is LGHDT, CDR2 YNNKEL (reference sequence). The CDR3 spells CASSQHYEQYF. CDR3 bases: TGTGCCAGCAGCCAACACTACGAGCAGTACTTC.